This TCR beta chain is drawn from a study of cytomegalovirus exposure and HLA in healthy donors. In germline, CDR1 is MDHEN, CDR2 SYDVKM. The CDR3 is 14 amino acids. J was trimmed by 5 bases and V by 6 bases; bases with no gene match: 7. The donors were part of the validation cohort, which consisted of about 120 subjects and was separate from the first cohort of 666 subjects. Method: immunoSEQ multiplex PCR; TCRdb's copy keeps in-frame clones and lacks some. The profile shows some 68,000 clones, approximately 96% of them singletons. Sequencing was performed on PBMCs. This receptor was obtained from a man aged 18 to 29 in good health and CMV-seronegative. The chain links TRBV28 to TRBJ1-5; 7 bases agree with TRBD1. The DNA for the CDR3 is TGTGCCAGCAGAGAACAGGGGAAACATCAGCCCCAGCATTTT. Translation gives CASREQGKHQPQHF.